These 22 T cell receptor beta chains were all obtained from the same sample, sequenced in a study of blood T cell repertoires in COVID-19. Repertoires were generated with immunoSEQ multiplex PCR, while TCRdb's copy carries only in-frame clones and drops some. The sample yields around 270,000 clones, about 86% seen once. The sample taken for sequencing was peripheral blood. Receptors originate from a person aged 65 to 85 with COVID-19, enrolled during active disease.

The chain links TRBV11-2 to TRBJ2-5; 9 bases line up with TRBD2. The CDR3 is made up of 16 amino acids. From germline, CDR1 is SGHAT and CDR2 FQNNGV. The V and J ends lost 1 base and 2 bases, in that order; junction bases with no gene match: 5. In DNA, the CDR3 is TGTGCCAGCAGCTTAGGCCGAGCGGGGGGTCAAGAGACCCAGTACTTC. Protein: CASSLGRAGGQETQYF.

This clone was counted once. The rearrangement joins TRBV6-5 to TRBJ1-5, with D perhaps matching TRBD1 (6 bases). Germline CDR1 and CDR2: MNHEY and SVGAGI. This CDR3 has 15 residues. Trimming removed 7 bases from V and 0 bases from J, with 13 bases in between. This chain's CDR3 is CASNREGYSNQPQHF. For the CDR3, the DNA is TGTGCCAGCAACAGGGAGGGTTATAGCAATCAGCCCCAGCATTTT.

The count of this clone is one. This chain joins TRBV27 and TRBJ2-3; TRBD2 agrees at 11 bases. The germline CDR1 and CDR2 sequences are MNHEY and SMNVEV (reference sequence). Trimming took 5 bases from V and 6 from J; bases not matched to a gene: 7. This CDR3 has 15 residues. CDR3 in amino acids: CASSPGTSGWDTQYF. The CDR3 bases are TGTGCCAGCAGTCCCGGGACTAGCGGCTGGGATACGCAGTATTTT.

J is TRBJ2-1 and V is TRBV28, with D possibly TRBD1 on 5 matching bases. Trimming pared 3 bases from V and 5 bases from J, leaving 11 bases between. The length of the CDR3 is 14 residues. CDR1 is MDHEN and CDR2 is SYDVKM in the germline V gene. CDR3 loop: CASSFYRPDNEQFF. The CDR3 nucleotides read TGTGCCAGCAGTTTCTACAGGCCGGACAATGAGCAGTTCTTC.

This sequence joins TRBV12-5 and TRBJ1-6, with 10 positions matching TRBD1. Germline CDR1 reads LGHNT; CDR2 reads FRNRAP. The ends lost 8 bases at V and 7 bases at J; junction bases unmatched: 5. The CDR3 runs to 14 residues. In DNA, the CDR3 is TGTGCTAGTCGGACAGGGGGAGAGAATTCACCCCTCCACTTT. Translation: CASRTGGENSPLHF.

CDR3 in amino acids: CASSQDLSGASRGEQYF. The CDR3 DNA is TGCGCCAGCAGCCAAGACCTCTCGGGAGCCTCCCGGGGTGAGCAGTACTTC. The J gene is TRBJ2-7, the V gene TRBV4-3; maybe TRBD2 (6 bases). Germline V CDR1 and CDR2: LGHNA, YSLEER. CDR3 length: 17 amino acids. The germline V and J ends were trimmed by 0 bases and 7 bases, with 22 bases remaining between them.

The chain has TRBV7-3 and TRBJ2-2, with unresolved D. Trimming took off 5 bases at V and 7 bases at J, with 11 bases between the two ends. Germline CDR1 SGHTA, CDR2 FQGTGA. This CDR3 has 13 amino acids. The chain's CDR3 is CASSPLGNGELFF. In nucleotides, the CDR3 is TGTGCCAGCAGCCCCCTCGGTAACGGGGAGCTGTTTTTT.

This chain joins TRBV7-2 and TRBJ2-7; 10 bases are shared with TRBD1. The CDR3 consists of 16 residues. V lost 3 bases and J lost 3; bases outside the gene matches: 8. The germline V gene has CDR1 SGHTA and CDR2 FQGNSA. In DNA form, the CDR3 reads TGTGCCAGCAGCTTGGGGACAGGGGCCAAGGTCTACGAGCAGTACTTC. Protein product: CASSLGTGAKVYEQYF.

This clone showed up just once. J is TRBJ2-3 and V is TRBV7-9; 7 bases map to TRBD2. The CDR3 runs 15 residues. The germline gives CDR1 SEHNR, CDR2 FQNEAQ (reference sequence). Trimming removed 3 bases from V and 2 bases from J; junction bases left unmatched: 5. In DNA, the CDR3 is TGTGCCAGCAGCTTCGGTCTAGCGGTCACAGATACGCAGTATTTT. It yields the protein CASSFGLAVTDTQYF.

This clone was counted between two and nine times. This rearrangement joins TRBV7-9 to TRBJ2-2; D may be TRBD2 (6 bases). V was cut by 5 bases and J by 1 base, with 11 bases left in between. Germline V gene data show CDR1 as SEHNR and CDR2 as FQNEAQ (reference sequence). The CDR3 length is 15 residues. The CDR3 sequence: CASSPWEVNTGELFF. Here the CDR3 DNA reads TGTGCCAGCAGCCCTTGGGAGGTGAACACCGGGGAGCTGTTTTTT. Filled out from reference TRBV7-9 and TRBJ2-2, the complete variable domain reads DTGVSQNPRHKITKRGQNVTFRCDPISEHNRLYWYRQTLGQGPEFLTYFQNEAQLEKSRLLSDRFSAERPKGSFSTLEIQRTEQGDSAMYLCASSPWEVNTGELFFGEGSRLTVL.

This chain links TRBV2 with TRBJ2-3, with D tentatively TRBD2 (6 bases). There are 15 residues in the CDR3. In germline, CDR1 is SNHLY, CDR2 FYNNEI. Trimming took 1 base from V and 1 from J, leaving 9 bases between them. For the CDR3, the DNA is TGTGCCAGCAGTGAAGGACTAGGGGGCACAGATACGCAGTATTTT. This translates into CASSEGLGGTDTQYF.

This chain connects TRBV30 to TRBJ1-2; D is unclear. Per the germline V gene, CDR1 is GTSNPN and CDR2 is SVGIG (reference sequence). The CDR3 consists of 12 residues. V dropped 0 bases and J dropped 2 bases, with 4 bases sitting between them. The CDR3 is CAWSVQNYGYTF. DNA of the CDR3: TGTGCCTGGAGTGTACAAAACTATGGCTACACCTTC.

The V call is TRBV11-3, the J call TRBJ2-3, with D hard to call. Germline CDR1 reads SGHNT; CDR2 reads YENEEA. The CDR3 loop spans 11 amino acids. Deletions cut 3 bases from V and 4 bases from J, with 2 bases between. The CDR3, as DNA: TGTGCCAGCAGCTTCTCAGATACGCAGTATTTT. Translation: CASSFSDTQYF.

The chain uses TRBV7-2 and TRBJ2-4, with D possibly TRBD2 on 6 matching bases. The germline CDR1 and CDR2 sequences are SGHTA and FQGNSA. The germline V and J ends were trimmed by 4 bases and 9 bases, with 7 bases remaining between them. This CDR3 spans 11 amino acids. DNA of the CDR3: TGTGCCAGCAGCTACGGGGGCATTCAGTACTTC. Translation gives CASSYGGIQYF.

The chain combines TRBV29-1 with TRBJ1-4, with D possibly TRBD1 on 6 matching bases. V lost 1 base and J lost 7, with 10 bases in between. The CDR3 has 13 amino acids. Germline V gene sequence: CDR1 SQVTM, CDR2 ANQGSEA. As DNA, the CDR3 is TGCAGCGTTGAAGGGGTAGGGGGTGAAAAACTGTTTTTT. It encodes CSVEGVGGEKLFF.

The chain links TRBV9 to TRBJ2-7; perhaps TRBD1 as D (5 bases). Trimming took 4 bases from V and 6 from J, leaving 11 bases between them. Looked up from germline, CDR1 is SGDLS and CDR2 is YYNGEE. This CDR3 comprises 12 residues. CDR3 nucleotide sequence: TGTGCCAGCAGCCCCCCCCAGGGCGAGCAGTACTTC. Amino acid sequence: CASSPPQGEQYF. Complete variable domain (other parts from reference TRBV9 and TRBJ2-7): DSGVTQTPKHLITATGQRVTLRCSPRSGDLSVYWYQQSLDQGLQFLIQYYNGEERAKGNILERFSAQQFPDLHSELNLSSLELGDSALYFCASSPPQGEQYFGPGTRLTVT.

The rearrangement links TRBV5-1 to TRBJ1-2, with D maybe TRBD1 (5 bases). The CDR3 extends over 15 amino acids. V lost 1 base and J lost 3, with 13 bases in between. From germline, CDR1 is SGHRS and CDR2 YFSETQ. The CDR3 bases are TGCGCCAGCAGCTTGTACGTCGGGGGAGACTATGGCTACACCTTC. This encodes CASSLYVGGDYGYTF.

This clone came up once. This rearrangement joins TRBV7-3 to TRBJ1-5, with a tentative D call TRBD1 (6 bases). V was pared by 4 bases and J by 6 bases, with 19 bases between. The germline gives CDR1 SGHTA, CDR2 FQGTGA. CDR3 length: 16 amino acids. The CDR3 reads CASSWGLGRQGQPQHF. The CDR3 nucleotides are TGTGCCAGCAGCTGGGGGCTGGGACGGCAGGGTCAGCCCCAGCATTTT. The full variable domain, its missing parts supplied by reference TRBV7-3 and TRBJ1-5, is GAGVSQTPSNKVTEKGKYVELRCDPISGHTALYWYRQSLGQGPEFLIYFQGTGAADDSGLPNDRFFAVRPEGSVSTLKIQRTERGDSAVYLCASSWGLGRQGQPQHFGDGTRLSIL.

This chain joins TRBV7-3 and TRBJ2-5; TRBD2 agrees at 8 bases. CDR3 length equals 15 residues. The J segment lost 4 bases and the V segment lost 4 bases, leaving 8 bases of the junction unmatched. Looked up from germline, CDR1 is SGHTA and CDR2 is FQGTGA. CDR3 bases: TGTGCCAGCAGCTCCGACGGGAGGGAGGGAGAGACCCAGTACTTC. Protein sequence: CASSSDGREGETQYF.

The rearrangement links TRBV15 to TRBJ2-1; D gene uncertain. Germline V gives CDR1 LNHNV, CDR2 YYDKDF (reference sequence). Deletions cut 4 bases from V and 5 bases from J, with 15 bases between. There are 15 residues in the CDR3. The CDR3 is CATSKQPRQHNEQFF. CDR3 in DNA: TGTGCCACCAGCAAACAACCTAGGCAGCACAATGAGCAGTTCTTC.

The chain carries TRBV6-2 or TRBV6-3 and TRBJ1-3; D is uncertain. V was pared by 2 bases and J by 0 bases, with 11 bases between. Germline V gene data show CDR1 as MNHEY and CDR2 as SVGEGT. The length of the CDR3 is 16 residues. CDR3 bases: TGTGCCAGCAGTTACATCCCAGGAAGCTCTGGAAACACCATATATTTT. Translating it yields CASSYIPGSSGNTIYF.

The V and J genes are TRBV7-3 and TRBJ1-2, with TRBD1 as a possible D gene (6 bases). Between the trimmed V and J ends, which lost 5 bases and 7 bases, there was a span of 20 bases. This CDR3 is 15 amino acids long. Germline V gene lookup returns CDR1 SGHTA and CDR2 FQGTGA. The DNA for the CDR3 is TGTGCCAGCAGCAAGGAGAAAGGACAGCGTGGTGGCTACACCTTC. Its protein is CASSKEKGQRGGYTF.